This T cell receptor beta chain comes out of a study of Ad26.COV2.S vaccination and SARS-CoV-2 variants. Some clones are missing from TCRdb's copy, which holds only in-frame ones; the method was immunoSEQ multiplex PCR. Among around 340,000 clones listed, 86% were seen once. The CDR3 runs 17 residues. V gave up 0 bases and J gave up 9 bases; unmatched junction bases: 11. CDR1 is SGHTA and CDR2 is FQGNSA in the germline V gene. The treatment here: some 20 received Ad26.COV2.S at low or high dose, single or two shots; 5 received placebo; per-sample allocation not given. Day 63 after the first injection of vaccine or placebo was the sampling time. A single count supports this clone. Its target is not known. Study-level results: Placebo recipients had lower spike-specific TCR breadth than vaccine recipients. Vaccine and placebo recipients had similar non-spike TCR breadth. CD8+ and CD4+ T cells specific for spike reportedly responded with substantial breadth after vaccination.

Specimen: peripheral blood, collected in a trial of Ad26.COV2.S vaccine versus placebo. This sequence was found in a person between 18 and 65 years old who received the Ad26.COV2.S COVID-19 vaccine or a placebo. This chain joins TRBV7-2 and TRBJ2-1, with 10 bases aligning to TRBD2. The CDR3 DNA reads TGTGCCAGCAGCTTAGCGCGGGGTAGCGGGAGGTTAGTTGAGCAGTTCTTC. Translating gives CASSLARGSGRLVEQFF.